Described below is a single T cell receptor (beta chain) sequence and its context. The sample is drawn from a study of blood T cell repertoires in COVID-19. Using immunoSEQ multiplex PCR, the repertoire was profiled, and TCRdb retains in-frame clones only, with some absent. The profile shows 250,000 to 300,000 clones, around four fifths of them singletons. Trimming took off 10 bases at V and 8 bases at J, with 20 bases between the two ends. CDR1 and CDR2 (germline): MDHEN, SYDVKM. This CDR3 is built from 13 residues. Sequencing was performed on peripheral blood. The J gene is TRBJ1-2, the V gene TRBV28; D ambiguous. The TCR sequence derives from a man aged 55 to 69 who had recovered from COVID-19. The chain's CDR3 is CATRSMGLEGYTF. For the CDR3, the DNA is TGTGCCACTAGGTCGATGGGTTTAGAGGGCTACACCTTC.